One sample yielded the 15 T cell receptor beta chains listed below, sequenced in a study of cytomegalovirus exposure and HLA in healthy donors. Measured with immunoSEQ multiplex PCR; TCRdb has only the in-frame clones, and not every one. This table holds 250,000 to 350,000 clones, about nine tenths found once. The specimen sequenced was PBMCs. The receptors originated from a woman between 18 and 29 years old in good health and CMV-seronegative.

This clone appeared a single time. CDR3 sequence: CASQQGMNTEAFF. The DNA of the CDR3 is TGTGCCAGCCAACAGGGGATGAACACTGAAGCTTTCTTT. This chain uses TRBV2 with TRBJ1-1; 7 bases align to TRBD1. The germline CDR1 and CDR2 sequences are SNHLY and FYNNEI. The CDR3 loop spans 13 amino acids. Unmatched junction bases numbered 3, after V lost 8 bases and J lost 0 bases.

V gene TRBV6-6 combines with J gene TRBJ2-3; the D gene is possibly TRBD1 (5 bases). CDR3 length equals 14 residues. Germline V lookup: CDR1 MNHNY, CDR2 SVGAGI (reference sequence). Trimming stripped 7 bases from V and 0 bases from J, with 11 bases between. CDR3 amino acids: CASTRSGSTDTQYF. In DNA form, the CDR3 reads TGTGCCAGCACTCGATCAGGGAGCACAGATACGCAGTATTTT.

The chain uses TRBV7-2 and TRBJ2-5; TRBD2 agrees at 10 bases. V shed 0 bases and J 4 bases; nucleotides not matched to a gene: 5. Germline V gives CDR1 SGHTA, CDR2 FQGNSA. The CDR3 is 16 amino acids. The CDR3 spells CASSLALAGAAETQYF. The CDR3 nucleotides are TGTGCCAGCAGCTTAGCGCTAGCGGGAGCCGCAGAGACCCAGTACTTC.

This clone was observed a handful of times. The chain combines TRBV7-9 with TRBJ1-5; unclear D gene. CDR1 SEHNR and CDR2 FQNEAQ come from the germline V gene (reference sequence). V was trimmed by 5 bases and J by 3 bases, leaving 5 bases between them. CDR3 length equals 12 residues. CDR3 protein: CASSTNNQPQHF. Written as DNA, the CDR3 is TGTGCCAGCAGCACTAACAATCAGCCCCAGCATTTT.

The chain employs TRBV7-9 and TRBJ2-1, with D perhaps TRBD2 (6 bases). This CDR3 comprises 16 residues. CDR1 and CDR2 (germline): SEHNR, FQNEAQ (reference sequence). V lost 6 bases, J lost 6 bases, and 21 bases lay in between. The CDR3 reads CASSPPLGTGGNEQFF. The CDR3, as DNA: TGTGCCAGCAGTCCGCCCCTGGGGACTGGCGGCAATGAGCAGTTCTTC.

This clone was detected once. The V and J genes are TRBV7-9 and TRBJ2-5; TRBD2 is a possible D gene (6 bases). V lost 5 bases, J lost 1 base, and 14 bases lay in between. Looked up from germline, CDR1 is SEHNR and CDR2 is FQNEAQ (reference sequence). This CDR3 contains 15 residues. The CDR3 reads CASSQGGGVQETQYF. The DNA for the CDR3 is TGTGCCAGCAGCCAAGGTGGAGGGGTCCAAGAGACCCAGTACTTC.

The genes are TRBV30 and TRBJ2-3; D is undetermined. The germline gives CDR1 GTSNPN, CDR2 SVGIG (reference sequence). This CDR3 has 13 residues. V was pared by 0 bases and J by 2 bases, with 6 bases between. CDR3 loop: CAWSVVVTDTQYF. The CDR3 DNA follows: TGTGCCTGGAGTGTGGTAGTCACAGATACGCAGTATTTT.

The chain recombines TRBV27 with TRBJ2-3; a possible D gene is TRBD2 (5 bases). This CDR3 comprises 15 residues. Trimming removed 5 bases at V and 3 bases at J, with 15 bases between. Germline lookup yields CDR1 MNHEY and CDR2 SMNVEV (reference sequence). CDR3 bases: TGTGCCAGCAGTCGCCTAGCCGGAGCAACAGATACGCAGTATTTT. Protein: CASSRLAGATDTQYF.

This clone was recorded a few times. The V and J genes are TRBV5-1 and TRBJ2-7; TRBD2 matches at 7 bases. This CDR3 is 11 amino acids long. Trimming took 4 bases from V and 6 from J; bases not matched to a gene: 1. CDR1 SGHRS and CDR2 YFSETQ come from the germline V gene. In DNA form, the CDR3 reads TGCGCCAGCAGCGGGGAGGGCGAGCAGTACTTC. Encoded protein: CASSGEGEQYF. Filled out from reference TRBV5-1 and TRBJ2-7, the complete variable domain reads KAGVTQTPRYLIKTRGQQVTLSCSPISGHRSVSWYQQTPGQGLQFLFEYFSETQRNKGNFPGRFSGRQFSNSRSEMNVSTLELGDSALYLCASSGEGEQYFGPGTRLTVT.

The V call is TRBV7-3, the J call TRBJ2-6; 13 positions agree with TRBD2. The germline gives CDR1 SGHTA, CDR2 FQGTGA. After removal of 5 bases from V and 1 base from J, the junction contained 11 bases not matched to a gene. The length of the CDR3 is 20 residues. The CDR3 DNA follows: TGTGCCAGCAGCCTCCGAGGGACTAGCGGGACCTATTCTGGGGCCAACGTCCTGACTTTC. Translating it yields CASSLRGTSGTYSGANVLTF.

The genes are TRBV7-2 and TRBJ2-1, with D perhaps matching TRBD1 (6 bases). V dropped 4 bases and J dropped 0 bases, with 10 bases sitting between them. Germline CDR1 reads SGHTA; CDR2 reads FQGNSA. CDR3 length equals 15 residues. The CDR3 sequence is CASSSRQASYNEQFF. The CDR3 nucleotides read TGTGCCAGCAGCTCGAGACAGGCCTCCTACAATGAGCAGTTCTTC.

The chain links TRBV2 to TRBJ1-1; possible D gene TRBD1, 5 bases. Trimming stripped 5 bases from V and 0 bases from J, with 13 bases between. CDR3 size: 15 residues. The germline CDR1 and CDR2 sequences are SNHLY and FYNNEI. Here the CDR3 DNA reads TGTGCCAGCAGTAAAAGGGGATCCATGAACACTGAAGCTTTCTTT. Its translation is CASSKRGSMNTEAFF.

This sequence joins TRBV27 and TRBJ2-2; D not resolved. Germline V gene data show CDR1 as MNHEY and CDR2 as SMNVEV (reference sequence). This CDR3 has 12 amino acids. V lost 5 bases and J 2 bases, leaving 3 bases between the germline ends. Written as DNA, the CDR3 is TGTGCCAGCAGTCCAAACACCGGGGAGCTGTTTTTT. Residues: CASSPNTGELFF.

The chain carries TRBV2 and TRBJ2-1, with D tentatively TRBD2 (6 bases). V lost 1 base to trimming and J lost 5 bases, with 9 bases between them. From germline, CDR1 is SNHLY and CDR2 FYNNEI. The CDR3 has 14 residues. CDR3 DNA sequence: TGTGCCAGCAGTGAAGAACTAGCTAACAATGAGCAGTTCTTC. Its translation is CASSEELANNEQFF. Full variable domain (remainder filled in from reference TRBV2 and TRBJ2-1): EPEVTQTPSHQVTQMGQEVILRCVPISNHLYFYWYRQILGQKVEFLVSFYNNEISEKSEIFDDQFSVERPDGSNFTLKIRSTKLEDSAMYFCASSEELANNEQFFGPGTRLTVL.

The rearrangement links TRBV9 to TRBJ2-7; 7 bases agree with TRBD2. In germline, CDR1 is SGDLS, CDR2 YYNGEE. There are 15 residues in the CDR3. V dropped 1 base and J dropped 2; count of bases not matched to a gene: 6. CDR3 DNA sequence: TGTGCCAGCAGCGTAATGGCGGGGGTTACCTACGAGCAGTACTTC. Amino acids: CASSVMAGVTYEQYF.